This TCR beta chain was documented in a study of post-analysis software for immune sequencing data. Study-wide results and limits: Patients showed TRBV5-6, TRBV5-1 and TRBV20-1 among roughly 5 TRBV segments more frequent than in controls.

This clonotype has just one count. Its antigen is as yet unknown. A single base separates this from a much larger clone, so it may be a read error. V was cut by 1 base and J by 4 bases, with 1 base left in between. This CDR3 comprises 11 residues. Researchers reported that TCR beta cDNA libraries carried unique molecular identifiers. TCRdb called the PCR reads again in MiXCR, with one record for every CDR3 protein. The table has around 700,000 distinct CDR3 sequences, roughly three fifths seen once. This rearrangement joins TRBV12-3 or TRBV12-4 to TRBJ1-2; D uncertain. The material sequenced was blood. This receptor was identified in a girl between 2 and 10 years old with multiple sclerosis. CDR3 nucleotide sequence: TGTGCCAGCAGTTTAGTCTATGGCTACACCTTC. Translating gives CASSLVYGYTF.